Below, 6 T cell receptor beta chains from the same sample are listed, as sequenced in a study of cytomegalovirus exposure and HLA in healthy donors. The PCR was carried out with 60 Vbeta primers and 13 Jbeta primers. The protocol was immunoSEQ multiplex PCR, while the TCRdb copy is restricted to in-frame clones and leaves out a portion. Among around 85,000 clones listed, 80% were seen once. The sample was PBMCs. The receptors stem from a man aged 45-60 years in good health and CMV-seropositive.

This clone occurred a few times. The J gene is TRBJ2-3, the V gene TRBV10-3; 11 nucleotides match TRBD2. Germline V gene sequence: CDR1 ENHRY, CDR2 SYGVKD. CDR3 length: 17 amino acids. V shed 0 bases and J 5 bases; nucleotides not matched to a gene: 7. The CDR3 region is CAISESKASGRKDTQYF. CDR3 DNA: TGTGCCATCAGTGAGTCGAAGGCTAGCGGGAGGAAAGATACGCAGTATTTT.

This clone was seen just once. V usage is TRBV5-1 and J usage is TRBJ2-1; D may be TRBD1 (6 bases). Trimming took 2 bases from V and 4 from J, leaving 13 bases between them. CDR3 size: 15 residues. Germline lookup yields CDR1 SGHRS and CDR2 YFSETQ. The CDR3 region has the DNA TGCGCCAGCAGCTTAGGGGACAACCCTTACAATGAGCAGTTCTTC. Protein: CASSLGDNPYNEQFF.

The J gene is TRBJ2-7, the V gene TRBV5-4, with 9 bases aligning to TRBD1. The CDR3 sequence is 16 residues long. Trimming removed 4 bases from V and 8 bases from J; junction bases left unmatched: 16. CDR1 is SGHNT and CDR2 is YYREEE in the germline V gene (reference sequence). Here the CDR3 DNA reads TGTGCCAGCAGCCGAGGACAGGGGCCTTCCGTTATCCAGCAGTACTTC. It encodes CASSRGQGPSVIQQYF.

This clone was observed a single time. The V and J genes are TRBV5-1 and TRBJ2-3; the D gene is possibly TRBD2 (6 bases). This CDR3 is 15 amino acids long. Trimming took off 1 base at V and 3 bases at J, with 12 bases between the two ends. Looked up from germline, CDR1 is SGHRS and CDR2 is YFSETQ. DNA of the CDR3: TGCGCCAGCAGCTTGCGAGGCGGGGCTACAGATACGCAGTATTTT. Amino acid sequence: CASSLRGGATDTQYF.

The CDR3 nucleotides read TGTGCCAGCAGGGACAGACAAAGCGAGCAGTACTTC. This encodes CASRDRQSEQYF. The V call is TRBV2, the J call TRBJ2-7; D is possibly TRBD1 (6 bases). The CDR3 runs to 12 residues. Germline lookup yields CDR1 SNHLY and CDR2 FYNNEI. Trimming shortened V by 6 bases and J by 6 bases, and 12 bases separated the two germline ends.

The chain joins TRBV29-1 to TRBJ1-1; possibly TRBD1 for D (5 bases). The germline gives CDR1 SQVTM, CDR2 ANQGSEA. The CDR3 sequence is 16 residues long. V was trimmed by 2 bases and J by 4 bases, leaving 20 bases between them. In DNA, the CDR3 is TGCAGCGTTGAATGGGGGGTGGTGGGAGGGAGCACTGAAGCTTTCTTT. Amino acids: CSVEWGVVGGSTEAFF. The full variable domain, in which reference TRBV29-1 and TRBJ1-1 provide the parts outside the CDR3, is SAVISQKPSRDICQRGTSLTIQCQVDSQVTMMFWYRQQPGQSLTLIATANQGSEATYESGFVIDKFPISRPNLTFSTLTVSNMSPEDSSIYLCSVEWGVVGGSTEAFFGQGTRLTVV.